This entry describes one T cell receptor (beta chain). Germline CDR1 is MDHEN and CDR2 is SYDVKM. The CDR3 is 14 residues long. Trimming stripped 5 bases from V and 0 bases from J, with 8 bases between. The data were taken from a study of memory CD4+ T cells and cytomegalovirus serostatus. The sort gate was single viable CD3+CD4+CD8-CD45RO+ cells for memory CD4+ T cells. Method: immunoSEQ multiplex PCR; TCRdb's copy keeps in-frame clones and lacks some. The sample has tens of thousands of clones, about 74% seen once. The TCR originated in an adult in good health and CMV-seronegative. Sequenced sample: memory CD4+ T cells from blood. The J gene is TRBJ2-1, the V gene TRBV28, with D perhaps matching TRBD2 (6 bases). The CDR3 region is CASSLASSYNEQFF. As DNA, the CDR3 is TGTGCCAGCAGTCTAGCGAGCTCCTACAATGAGCAGTTCTTC.